This T cell receptor beta chain was sequenced for a study of blood T cell repertoires in COVID-19. Study information: From the United States, Italy and Spain came samples of acute and convalescent COVID-19. Sources were T cells, B-cell-depleted T cells, or PBMCs; the material itself was cDNA or gDNA.

TCRdb keeps only in-frame clones here, not all; method: immunoSEQ multiplex PCR. The table lists 84,000 or so clones, around four fifths of them singletons. This clone showed up just once. Per germline, CDR1 SQVTM and CDR2 ANQGSEA. CDR3 length: 14 residues. V dropped 6 bases and J dropped 3; count of bases not matched to a gene: 8. This clonotype was sampled from a man of 80 years or more with active or convalescent COVID-19. The material sequenced was peripheral blood. The rearrangement joins TRBV29-1 to TRBJ2-5, with 9 bases identical to TRBD1. The CDR3 sequence: CSVKHRDREETQYF. The DNA for the CDR3 is TGCAGCGTGAAACACCGGGACAGGGAAGAGACCCAGTACTTC.